These 8 T cell receptor beta chains were sequenced from one sample in a study of cytomegalovirus exposure and HLA in healthy donors. Both 60 Vbeta primers and 13 Jbeta primers went into the PCR. TCRdb keeps only in-frame clones here, not all; method: immunoSEQ multiplex PCR. The profile covers approximately 100,000 clones, with 70% to 85% appearing a single time and approximately 5.3% taken by the ten largest. The sequencing input was PBMCs. The receptors originated from a woman between 18 and 30 years old in good health and CMV-seropositive.

By frequency in the sample, this clone is medium-sized. The V and J genes are TRBV6-1 and TRBJ1-4; no firm D call. V lost 8 bases, J lost 0 bases, and 13 bases lay in between. Per the germline V gene, CDR1 is MNHNS and CDR2 is SASEGT. CDR3 length equals 15 residues. As DNA, the CDR3 is TGTGCCAGCGGGGAGGGCTCTGCAACTAATGAAAAACTGTTTTTT. Protein: CASGEGSATNEKLFF.

This clone occurred a few times. V gene TRBV6-1 combines with J gene TRBJ1-1, with 11 nucleotides matching TRBD1. Germline values: CDR1 MNHNS, CDR2 SASEGT. After removal of 6 bases from V and 3 bases from J, the junction contained 6 bases not matched to a gene. The CDR3 spans 15 residues. CDR3 coding DNA: TGTGCCAGCAGAAGGGGGACAGGGGGAGACACTGAAGCTTTCTTT. Its protein is CASRRGTGGDTEAFF.

V and J are TRBV7-9 and TRBJ1-1; D ambiguous. The CDR3 has 11 amino acids. The V gene's germline CDR1 is SEHNR and CDR2 FQNEAQ (reference sequence). Trimming left V 8 bases short and J 5 bases short, with 9 bases between. This CDR3 reads CASEEVTEAFF. In DNA, the CDR3 is TGTGCCAGCGAGGAGGTGACTGAAGCTTTCTTT. The entire variable domain, with the rest obtained from reference TRBV7-9 and TRBJ1-1, is as follows: DTGVSQNPRHKITKRGQNVTFRCDPISEHNRLYWYRQTLGQGPEFLTYFQNEAQLEKSRLLSDRFSAERPKGSFSTLEIQRTEQGDSAMYLCASEEVTEAFFGQGTRLTVV.

This clone was counted a few times. V usage is TRBV6-5 and J usage is TRBJ2-7, with TRBD1 as a possible D gene (6 bases). There are 13 residues in the CDR3. Between the trimmed V and J ends, which lost 8 bases and 3 bases, there was a span of 14 bases. The germline gives CDR1 MNHEY, CDR2 SVGAGI. The CDR3 spells CASSILQGYEQYF. The CDR3 DNA sequence: TGTGCCAGCTCGATTCTACAGGGCTACGAGCAGTACTTC.

Ten or more counts support this clone. This chain uses TRBV9 with TRBJ2-3; 7 bases fit TRBD1. Germline V gene data show CDR1 as SGDLS and CDR2 as YYNGEE. There are 15 residues in the CDR3. With V trimmed by 3 bases and J by 0 bases, 4 bases remained unmatched. For the CDR3, the DNA is TGTGCCAGCAGCGGCCAACAGGGGAGCACAGATACGCAGTATTTT. Translation gives CASSGQQGSTDTQYF.

The chain joins TRBV28 to TRBJ1-1, with D tentatively TRBD1 (6 bases). The CDR3 totals 13 residues. Germline assignment: CDR1 MDHEN and CDR2 SYDVKM. Trimming pared 6 bases from V and 4 bases from J, leaving 12 bases between. CDR3 sequence (DNA): TGTGCCAGCAGAAGAGGACAGTTCACTGAAGCTTTCTTT. This encodes CASRRGQFTEAFF.

The genes are TRBV7-9 and TRBJ2-7; D ambiguous. Germline V gene sequence: CDR1 SEHNR, CDR2 FQNEAQ (reference sequence). This CDR3 has 14 amino acids. V dropped 1 base and J dropped 2 bases, with 9 bases sitting between them. This CDR3 is CASSLGGLAYEQYF. For the CDR3, the DNA is TGTGCCAGCAGCTTAGGCGGCCTCGCCTACGAGCAGTACTTC. The full variable domain, its missing parts supplied by reference TRBV7-9 and TRBJ2-7, is DTGVSQNPRHKITKRGQNVTFRCDPISEHNRLYWYRQTLGQGPEFLTYFQNEAQLEKSRLLSDRFSAERPKGSFSTLEIQRTEQGDSAMYLCASSLGGLAYEQYFGPGTRLTVT.

The chain joins TRBV27 to TRBJ2-1; D may be TRBD1 (5 bases). In germline, CDR1 is MNHEY, CDR2 SMNVEV (reference sequence). V shed 4 bases and J shed 4 bases, with 8 bases lying between them. The CDR3 is 13 residues long. CDR3 in amino acids: CASSWTPYNEQFF. CDR3 sequence (DNA): TGTGCCAGCAGTTGGACACCGTACAATGAGCAGTTCTTC.